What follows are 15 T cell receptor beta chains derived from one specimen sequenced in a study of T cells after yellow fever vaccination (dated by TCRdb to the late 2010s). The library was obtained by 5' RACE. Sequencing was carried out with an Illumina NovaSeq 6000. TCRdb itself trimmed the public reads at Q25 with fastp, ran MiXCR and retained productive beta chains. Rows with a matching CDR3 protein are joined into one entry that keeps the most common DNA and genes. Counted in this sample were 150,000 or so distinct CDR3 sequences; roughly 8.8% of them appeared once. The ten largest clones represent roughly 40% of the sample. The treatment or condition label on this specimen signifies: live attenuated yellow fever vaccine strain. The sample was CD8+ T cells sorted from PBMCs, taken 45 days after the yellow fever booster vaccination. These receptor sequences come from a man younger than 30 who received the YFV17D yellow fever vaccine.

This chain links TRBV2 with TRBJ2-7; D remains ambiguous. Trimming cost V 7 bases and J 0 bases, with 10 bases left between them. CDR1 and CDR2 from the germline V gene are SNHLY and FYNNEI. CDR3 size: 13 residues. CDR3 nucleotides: TGTGCCAGCATAGGCGGTAGCTCCTACGAGCAGTACGTC. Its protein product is CASIGGSSYEQYV.

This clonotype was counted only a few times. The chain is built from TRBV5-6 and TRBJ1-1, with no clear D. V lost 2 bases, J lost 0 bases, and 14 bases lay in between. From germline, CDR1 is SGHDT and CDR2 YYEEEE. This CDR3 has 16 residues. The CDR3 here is CASSFRKGDMNTEAFF. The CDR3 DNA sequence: TGTGCCAGCAGCTTTAGGAAGGGTGACATGAACACTGAAGCTTTCTTT.

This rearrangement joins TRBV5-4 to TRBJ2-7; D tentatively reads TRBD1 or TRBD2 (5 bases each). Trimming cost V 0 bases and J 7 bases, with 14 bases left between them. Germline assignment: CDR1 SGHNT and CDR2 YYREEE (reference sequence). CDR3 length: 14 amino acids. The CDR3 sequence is CASSLGGAGEEQYF. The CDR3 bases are TGTGCCAGCAGCTTGGGAGGGGCCGGGGAAGAGCAGTACTTC.

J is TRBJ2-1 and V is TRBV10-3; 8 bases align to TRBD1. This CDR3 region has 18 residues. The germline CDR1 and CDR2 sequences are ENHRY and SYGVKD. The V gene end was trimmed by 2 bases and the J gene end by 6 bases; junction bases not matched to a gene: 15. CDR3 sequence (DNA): TGTGCCATCAGTGAGCCGGCGGGGACAGGTAGGAAGGTCAATGAGCAGTTCTTC. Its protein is CAISEPAGTGRKVNEQFF.

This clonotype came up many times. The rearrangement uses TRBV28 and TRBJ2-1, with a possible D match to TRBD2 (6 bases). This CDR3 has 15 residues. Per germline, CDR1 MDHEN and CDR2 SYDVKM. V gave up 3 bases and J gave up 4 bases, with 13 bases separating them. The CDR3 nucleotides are TGTGCCAGCAGTTTGCGGGGCGCGGGGTACAATGAGCAGTTCTTC. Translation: CASSLRGAGYNEQFF.

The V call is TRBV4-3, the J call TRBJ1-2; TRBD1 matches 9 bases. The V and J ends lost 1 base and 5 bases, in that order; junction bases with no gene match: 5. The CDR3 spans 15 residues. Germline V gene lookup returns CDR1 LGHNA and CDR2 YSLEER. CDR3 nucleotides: TGCGCCAGCAGCCAAGCCGCCGGGACAGGGTATGGCTACACCTTC. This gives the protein CASSQAAGTGYGYTF.

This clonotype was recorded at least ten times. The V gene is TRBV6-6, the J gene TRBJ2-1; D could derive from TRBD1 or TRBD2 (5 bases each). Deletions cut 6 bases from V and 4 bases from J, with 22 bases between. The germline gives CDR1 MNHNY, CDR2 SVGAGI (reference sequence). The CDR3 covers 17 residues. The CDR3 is CASSPHAGTSIYNEQFF. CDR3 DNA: TGTGCCAGCAGCCCTCATGCCGGGACGTCGATTTACAATGAGCAGTTCTTC.

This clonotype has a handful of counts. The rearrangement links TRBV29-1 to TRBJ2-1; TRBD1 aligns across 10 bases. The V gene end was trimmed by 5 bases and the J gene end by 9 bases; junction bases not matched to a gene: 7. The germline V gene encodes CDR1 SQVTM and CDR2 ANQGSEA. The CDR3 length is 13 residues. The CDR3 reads CSVFGTGVGEQFF. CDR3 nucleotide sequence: TGCAGCGTTTTTGGGACAGGGGTCGGTGAGCAGTTCTTC.

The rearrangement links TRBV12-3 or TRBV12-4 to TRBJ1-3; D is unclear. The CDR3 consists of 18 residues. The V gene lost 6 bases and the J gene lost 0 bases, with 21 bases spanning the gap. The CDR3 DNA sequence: TGTGCCAGCAGCTCACCTCGAAACAGACAAAACTCTGGAAACACCATATATTTT. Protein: CASSSPRNRQNSGNTIYF.

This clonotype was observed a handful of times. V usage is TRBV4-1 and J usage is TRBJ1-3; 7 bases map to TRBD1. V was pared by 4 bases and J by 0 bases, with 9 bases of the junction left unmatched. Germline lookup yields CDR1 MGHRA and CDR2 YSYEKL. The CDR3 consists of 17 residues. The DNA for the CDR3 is TGCGCCAGCAGCCTACCTGGGACAGTTCACTCTGGAAACACCATATATTTT. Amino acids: CASSLPGTVHSGNTIYF.

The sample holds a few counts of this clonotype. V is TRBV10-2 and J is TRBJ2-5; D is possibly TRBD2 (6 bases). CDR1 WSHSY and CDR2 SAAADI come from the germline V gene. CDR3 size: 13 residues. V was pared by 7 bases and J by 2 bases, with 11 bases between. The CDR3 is CASMGGNQETQYF. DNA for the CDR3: TGCGCCAGCATGGGGGGAAATCAAGAGACCCAGTACTTC.

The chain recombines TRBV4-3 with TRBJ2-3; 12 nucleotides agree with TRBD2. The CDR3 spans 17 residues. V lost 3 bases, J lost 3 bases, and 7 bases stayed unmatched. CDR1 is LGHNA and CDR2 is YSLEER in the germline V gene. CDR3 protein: CASSQGLAGGPTDTQYF. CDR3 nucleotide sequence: TGCGCCAGCAGCCAGGGGCTAGCGGGGGGGCCAACAGATACGCAGTATTTT.

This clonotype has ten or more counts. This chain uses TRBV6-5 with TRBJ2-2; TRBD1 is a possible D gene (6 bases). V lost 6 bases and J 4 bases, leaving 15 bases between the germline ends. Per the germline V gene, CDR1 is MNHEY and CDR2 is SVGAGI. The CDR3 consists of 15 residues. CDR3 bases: TGTGCCAGCAGCCCAGGGGTTCCGGCCACCGGGGAGCTGTTTTTT. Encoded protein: CASSPGVPATGELFF.

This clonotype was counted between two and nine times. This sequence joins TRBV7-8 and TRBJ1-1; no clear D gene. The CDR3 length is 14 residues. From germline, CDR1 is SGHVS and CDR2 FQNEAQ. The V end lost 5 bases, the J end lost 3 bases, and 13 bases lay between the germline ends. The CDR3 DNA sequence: TGTGCCAGCAGCCCCGTCGGGCGGGACACTGAAGCTTTCTTT. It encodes CASSPVGRDTEAFF.

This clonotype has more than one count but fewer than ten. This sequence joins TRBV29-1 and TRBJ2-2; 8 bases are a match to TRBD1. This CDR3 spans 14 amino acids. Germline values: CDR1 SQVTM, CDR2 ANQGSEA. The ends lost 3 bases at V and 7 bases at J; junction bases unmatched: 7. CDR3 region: CSVETGVEVGELFF. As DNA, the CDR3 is TGCAGCGTTGAGACAGGGGTGGAGGTCGGGGAGCTGTTTTTT.